The 7 T cell receptor beta chains below were found in one sample sequenced in a study of control samples from healthy donors and cancer patients. Clones were read by immunoSEQ multiplex PCR, and TCRdb kept only the in-frame ones, dropping some. Here the sample spans 80,000 to 100,000 clones, 92% being singletons. Sequenced input: blood. The source of these receptors is a human donor in good health. The donor label of this sample is uncertain.

V is TRBV15 and J is TRBJ2-2, with D tentatively TRBD1 (6 bases). V shed 5 bases and J shed 3 bases, with 22 bases lying between them. CDR1 and CDR2 from the germline V gene are LNHNV and YYDKDF (reference sequence). The CDR3 is 18 residues long. The CDR3: CATSGSTSGTKDTGELFF. In DNA, the CDR3 is TGTGCCACCAGCGGTAGCACTTCCGGGACAAAGGACACCGGGGAGCTGTTTTTT.

The chain employs TRBV9 and TRBJ1-1; D may be TRBD1 (5 bases). V dropped 0 bases and J dropped 0 bases, with 15 bases sitting between them. CDR1 is SGDLS, CDR2 YYNGEE, per germline. The CDR3 loop spans 17 amino acids. CDR3 loop: CASSVAVGHSVNTEAFF. DNA of the CDR3: TGTGCCAGCAGCGTAGCTGTCGGACACTCGGTGAACACTGAAGCTTTCTTT.

The chain has TRBV3-1 (or the pseudogene TRBV3-2) and TRBJ1-4; 11 bases agree with TRBD1. The CDR3 has 15 residues. V gave up 4 bases and J gave up 7 bases; unmatched junction bases: 5. Germline V gene lookup returns CDR1 LGHDT and CDR2 YNNKEL (reference sequence). In DNA, the CDR3 is TGTGCCAGCAGCCCCGGACAGGGGGCTAGTGAAAAACTGTTTTTT. It translates to CASSPGQGASEKLFF.

This sequence joins TRBV5-1 and TRBJ2-3; D is perhaps TRBD2 (5 bases). V lost 1 base and J 0 bases, leaving 15 bases between the germline ends. Germline CDR1 and CDR2: SGHRS and YFSETQ. This CDR3 spans 17 amino acids. CDR3: CASSLFQVDFSTDTQYF. The CDR3 region has the DNA TGCGCCAGCAGCTTGTTTCAGGTGGACTTTAGCACAGATACGCAGTATTTT.

J is TRBJ1-6 and V is TRBV14; D is ambiguous. This CDR3 comprises 13 residues. Looked up from germline, CDR1 is SGHDN and CDR2 is FVKESK. Trimming left V 0 bases short and J 9 bases short, with 6 bases between. DNA for the CDR3: TGTGCCAGCAGCCAAGATATTGGTTCACCCCTCCACTTT. Translation: CASSQDIGSPLHF. The full variable domain, rest sourced from reference TRBV14 and TRBJ1-6, is EAGVTQFPSHSVIEKGQTVTLRCDPISGHDNLYWYRRVMGKEIKFLLHFVKESKQDESGMPNNRFLAERTGGTYSTLKVQPAELEDSGVYFCASSQDIGSPLHFGNGTRLTVT.

CDR3 sequence (DNA): TGTGCCAGCAGTTACTCGGGCAGCTCTGGGGCCAACGTCCTGACTTTC. Amino acid sequence: CASSYSGSSGANVLTF. The chain uses TRBV6-2 or TRBV6-3 and TRBJ2-6; D remains unclear. V was cut by 0 bases and J by 0 bases, with 6 bases left in between. The CDR3 length is 16 residues. Germline values: CDR1 MNHEY, CDR2 SVGEGT.

The V gene is TRBV3-1 (or the pseudogene TRBV3-2), the J gene TRBJ2-1; no clear D gene. This CDR3 has 14 residues. V lost 2 bases and J 5 bases, leaving 10 bases between the germline ends. Germline V CDR1 and CDR2: LGHDT, YNNKEL (reference sequence). The CDR3 reads CASSQRSADNEQFF. CDR3 DNA: TGTGCCAGCAGCCAACGAAGCGCCGACAATGAGCAGTTCTTC.